This T cell receptor beta chain derives from a study of shared clonotypes between healthy human individuals. Overall study: Donors consisted of two women and a few men between 18 and 49.

Donors included only healthy HIV-negative adults lacking recent acute infections or vaccinations. Several immunoSEQ plates received, in even portions, the genomic DNA of each subset. Clones were read by immunoSEQ multiplex PCR, and TCRdb kept only the in-frame ones, dropping some. This table holds roughly 2.4 million clones, almost 96% found once. V lost 1 base to trimming and J lost 5 bases, with 7 bases between them. The CDR3 is made up of 13 amino acids. Germline V gene data show CDR1 as SGHVS and CDR2 as FNYEAQ. The sample was naive CD4+ T cells sorted from blood. Documented subset: CD45RA+ positively selected. The chain links TRBV7-6 to TRBJ2-3; D gene unclear. The receptor's source is a young man in good health. CDR3 in DNA: TGTGCCAGCAGCTTAGAGACGGGAGATACGCAGTATTTT. This gives the protein CASSLETGDTQYF.